The sequence of this T cell receptor (beta chain) was determined in a study of T cell repertoires in cytomegalovirus infection. Whole-study context: In public TCR beta signatures, there were indications of both CMV infection and matching HLA type. Findings and caveats of the study: The cumulative frequency of public TCR beta families identified carriers of CMV plus the relevant HLA. Predominance within the ex vivo response was attributable to HLA-C-restricted CMV-specific TCR beta clonotypes.

Looked up from germline, CDR1 is GTSNPN and CDR2 is SVGIG (reference sequence). V shed 4 bases and J shed 4 bases, with 7 bases lying between them. The CDR3 runs 12 residues. This clonotype showed up many times. The antigen remains undetermined. TCRdb passed the reads through MiXCR, listing each CDR3 protein once. The data hold 480,000 or so distinct CDR3 sequences, with approximately 11% observed a single time. What was sequenced was PBMCs. The chain carries TRBV30 and TRBJ1-4; D not resolved. This clonotype was obtained from a human donor in good health (CMV status not recorded). Some clones in this sample may be carry-over from other donors' samples. The CDR3 DNA reads TGTGCCTGGACAGCCATTAATGAAAAACTGTTTTTT. Amino acid sequence: CAWTAINEKLFF.